This T cell receptor (beta chain) was profiled in a study of shared clonotypes between healthy human individuals (TCRdb year 2020). Study-level background: The cohort included a few men and a couple of women between 18 and 49 years of age. For each donor, CD4 naive and CD4 memory were each given three plates, CD8 naive was given two plates, and CD8 memory was given one plate. To estimate repertoire size and how much clonotype sharing occurs between individuals, the study deeply sequenced the blood TCR repertoires of roughly 5 healthy adults. To increase sequencing depth and limit assay-specific biases, TCR repertoire library preparation and sequencing were carried out by different laboratories using diverse techniques. Each donor's leukapheresis produced roughly between roughly 0.9 and 9 billion PBMCs. The paper's findings and limits, for the study overall: The small number of donors limited the genetic and exposure-history diversity represented. Compared with non-shared clonotypes, clonotypes shared by all four sorted-subset donors had higher generation probabilities. Even with the large sequencing depth, rarefaction of the sorted-subset datasets indicated that sequencing was incomplete. Sharing across several donors was observed for 4.5% to 6.5% of naive CD4, over 3% of naive CD8, over 2% of memory CD4, and roughly 0.4% of memory CD8 clonotypes. Sampling was limited to blood, and TCR repertoires in tissue likely differ from TCR repertoires in blood. Larger estimated clonotype richness was generally found for naive subsets than for memory subsets. Pairwise subsampling indicated that sequencing depth was expected to affect the degree of clonotype sharing among donors.

The table lists this clone with a count of one. Its antigen target is currently unknown. No qualities accompany the bases; no much larger clone lies one base away. Donors were healthy HIV-negative adults with no recently reported acute infections or vaccinations. Every donor was a Caucasian adult residing in Nashville, Tennessee, USA. CD4+ T cells were enriched by magnetic negative selection, after which naive cells were positively selected on CD45RA and the negative fraction was taken as the memory subset. After blood collection by leukapheresis, PBMCs were isolated using Ficoll-Histopaque density gradient centrifugation and then cryopreserved in the vapor phase of liquid nitrogen. Purity and quantity of every magnetically sorted T cell population were checked by analytical flow cytometry. Each sorted fraction had its genomic DNA isolated and then quantified by UV absorbance on a Nanodrop 2000c.

V lost 4 bases and J lost 0 bases, and the count of bases not matched to a germline gene is 5. The CDR3 goes from the cysteine to the phenylalanine over 15 residues. The entry retains the CDR3 DNA only, 45 bases that are in frame from base 1. The germline V gene gives CDR1 as MRHNA and CDR2 as SNTAGT. Using the deep immunoSEQ assay, multiplex PCR amplified TCR CDR3 regions from genomic DNA. Extracted genomic DNA from each cell subset was spread evenly across all wells of several immunoSEQ 96-well plates, with each plate serving as a replicate. For sorted subsets, around 0.2 ug of genomic DNA, equivalent to 30,000 or so T cell genomes, went into each replicate PCR. Purified libraries were measured with a Qubit 3.0 fluorometer, size-checked on a Bioanalyzer 2100, and measured again with the KAPA Library Quantification kit. Each immunoSEQ 96-well plate was sequenced on its own single-read 150-cycle Illumina NextSeq 550 flow cell. The source study handled its data this way. The immunoSEQ output contained only junctional sequences without quality scores, so filtering could not match that applied to full-length reads. Sequences were annotated with PyIR, a Python wrapper for IgBLAST v1.9, using IMGT germline references to assign V/J genes and CDR3. Reads were filtered out if the reads had weak V/J assignments (E-value above 1e-6), no CDR3, stop codons, out-of-frame junctions, or ambiguous translated residues. V3J clonotypes were defined by identical inferred V gene, J gene, and CDR3 amino acid sequence. Percentage overlap between repertoires was calculated by dividing the number of shared unique clonotypes by the size of the smaller repertoire. Three approaches were used to assess repertoire richness: RTK rarefaction, the Chao1 estimator, and Recon v2.1 estimates of unobserved clonotypes. Generation probabilities were computed with OLGA for all TCRbeta clonotypes obtained by the gDNA method from four donors. TCRdb mirrors the immuneACCESS table, restricted to in-frame sequences. Some clones are absent from its copies; in checked studies, under half trace to an unresolved V gene, and the reason for the others is unknown. V and J calls and clone size are copied from that table; D and trimming were computed from the DNA. In this sample the table shows about 2 million clones, 85% to 95% of which occur a single time. Roughly 0.13% of the sample belongs to the ten largest clones.

This clonotype was obtained from a man between 18 and 35 years old in good health. The specimen sequenced was naive CD4+ T cells sorted from blood. What the cell subset or site label conveys for this sample: CD45RA+ positively selected. The chain is assembled from TRBV6-4 and TRBJ1-2, and 7 junction bases match TRBD1. DNA sequence: TGTGCCAGCAGTGCCTCAGGGGGGACTAACTATGGCTACACCTTC. This sequence encodes CASSASGGTNYGYTF.